This T cell receptor beta chain was sequenced for a study of blood T cell repertoires in COVID-19 (dated by TCRdb to about 2020). With regard to the full study: Samples from collaborators originated in the United States, Italy and Spain and spanned both the acute and convalescent phases of COVID-19. Nearly every sample came with metadata listing a de-identified subject ID, COVID-19 status, age in years and sex. The samples were drawn from two sources: the first 160 participants of the ongoing ImmuneRACE study, and 1,254 subjects contributed by 6 global collaborators. The repertoires were made available in a free public database intended to serve as a resource for research on the immune response to SARS-CoV-2. Subjects who had been exposed to COVID-19, were actively infected with it, or had recovered from it provided the deeply sampled blood TCRbeta repertoires that made up the dataset. The prospective study material was composed of cDNA or gDNA derived from T cells, B-cell-depleted T cells, or PBMCs. HLA class I and class II types, where available, came from metadata supplied by the sample provider rather than from assay-based typing.

Overall study outcomes, separate from this receptor: Clinical and demographic metadata were provided uncurated, with the amount varying by source and participant.

Turning to this clone: Its antigen is currently not known. Base-call qualities are not available, and no considerably larger clone is one nucleotide away.

From a lookup of the germline V gene, CDR1 and CDR2 are SGHRS and YFSETQ. Trimming leaves V shorter by 0 bases and J shorter by 1 base, with the junction holding 5 bases beyond the gene matches. The CDR3 has 16 amino acids, counting the end cysteine and phenylalanine. Just the 48-base CDR3 DNA is kept, in frame starting at base 1. The collaborating institutions used their own protocols to collect whole blood in K2EDTA tubes. Collaborator samples were shipped for TCRbeta analysis as frozen whole blood, isolated PBMCs, or DNA extracted from either sample type. TCRbeta CDR3 regions were amplified from genomic DNA by means of the immunoSEQ Assay, a bias-controlled multiplex PCR. The study's processing was this. Nucleated cell counts per sample were estimated from amplification of reference gene primers within the assay. Sequence reads were collapsed and filtered to measure the absolute abundance of every unique TCRbeta CDR3 rearrangement. For each sample, productive Simpson clonality was calculated by taking the square root of Simpson's diversity index across productive rearrangements. Here the immuneACCESS table is served through TCRdb, limited to in-frame sequences with V and J called. Missing clones are a known gap in these copies; in checked studies unresolved V genes cover under half, and the rest lacks a known reason. V, J and clone size are those of that table, while D and trimming were read from the DNA. The sample profile shows 100,000 to 150,000 clones; roughly 87% of them were found once. Just over 6.5% of the sample comes from the top ten.

Here the chain combines TRBV5-1 and TRBJ2-7, and 9 junctional nucleotides match TRBD2. Material for sequencing was peripheral blood. This clonotype was obtained from a man at least 80 years old with active or convalescent COVID-19. The base sequence is TGCGCCAGCAGCTTGGGGACTAGCGCGCAATCCTACGAGCAGTACTTC. Its coded protein is CASSLGTSAQSYEQYF.